One sample yielded the 16 T cell receptor beta chains listed below, sequenced in a study of shared clonotypes between healthy human individuals. Repertoires were generated with immunoSEQ multiplex PCR, while TCRdb's copy carries only in-frame clones and drops some. The repertoire includes about 1.5 million clones, 98% of them detected once, and approximately 0.45% sits in the top ten. The sample consisted of naive CD4+ T cells sorted from blood. Subset described: CD45RA+ positively selected. These receptor sequences come from a man younger than 40 in good health.

This rearrangement joins TRBV7-6 to TRBJ1-1; possible D gene TRBD1, 5 bases. Germline V gene data show CDR1 as SGHVS and CDR2 as FNYEAQ. V lost 1 base, J lost 3 bases, and 9 bases lay in between. The CDR3 consists of 14 residues. Here the CDR3 reads CASSLERGDTEAFF. The CDR3 nucleotides read TGTGCCAGCAGCTTAGAGCGGGGGGACACTGAAGCTTTCTTT.

This sequence joins TRBV7-8 and TRBJ1-1, with D hard to call. The CDR3 length is 14 residues. V was trimmed by 0 bases and J by 1 base, leaving 6 bases between them. Germline loops: CDR1 SGHVS, CDR2 FQNEAQ. CDR3 in DNA: TGTGCCAGCAGCTTAGCGTTTCCGAACACTGAAGCTTTCTTT. As protein: CASSLAFPNTEAFF.

V is TRBV10-1 and J is TRBJ2-1; TRBD1 might be the D (5 bases). V was pared by 6 bases and J by 16 bases, with 22 bases between. This CDR3 is 13 amino acids long. Per germline, CDR1 WNHNN and CDR2 SYGVQD (reference sequence). CDR3 in DNA: TGCGCCAGCAGCGAGGATCCGTCAGGGTATCGCTTCTTC. This translates into CASSEDPSGYRFF.

This chain links TRBV6-6 with TRBJ1-5; D is undetermined. Trimming removed 2 bases from V and 3 bases from J, with 8 bases in between. The V gene's germline CDR1 is MNHNY and CDR2 SVGAGI (reference sequence). This CDR3 is 14 amino acids long. CDR3 sequence (DNA): TGTGCCAGCAGTTACATAGTCAACAATCAGCCCCAGCATTTT. This sequence encodes CASSYIVNNQPQHF.

This chain uses TRBV18 with TRBJ2-3; tentatively, D is TRBD1 or TRBD2 (5 bases each). The CDR3 sequence is 17 residues long. The germline CDR1 and CDR2 sequences are KGHSH and LQKENI. V lost 3 bases and J 0 bases, leaving 16 bases between the germline ends. The CDR3 nucleotides are TGTGCCAGCTCACCCCAAGGGACGGAGCTTAGCACAGATACGCAGTATTTT. Protein: CASSPQGTELSTDTQYF.

The chain recombines TRBV5-5 with TRBJ2-3; D uncertain. CDR3 length equals 13 residues. V was cut by 2 bases and J by 4 bases, with 8 bases left in between. CDR1 is SGHKS and CDR2 is YYEKEE in the germline V gene (reference sequence). CDR3 nucleotide sequence: TGTGCCAGCAGCTTCTCTAGTGCAGATACGCAGTATTTT. This gives the protein CASSFSSADTQYF.

This chain joins TRBV6-6 and TRBJ2-1; unclear D gene. The V gene lost 5 bases and the J gene lost 5 bases, with 4 bases spanning the gap. CDR3 length: 11 amino acids. CDR1 and CDR2 (germline): MNHNY, SVGAGI (reference sequence). CDR3 sequence (DNA): TGTGCCAGCAGTGCGAACAATGAGCAGTTCTTC. It encodes CASSANNEQFF.

This clone came up once. The J gene is TRBJ1-1, the V gene TRBV7-3; 7 positions agree with TRBD1. The V segment lost 5 bases and the J segment 4 bases; nucleotides outside the gene matches: 7. Per germline, CDR1 SGHTA and CDR2 FQGTGA. This CDR3 contains 14 residues. The CDR3 loop reads CASSLKGGLTEAFF. CDR3 nucleotide sequence: TGTGCCAGCAGCCTAAAAGGGGGCCTCACTGAAGCTTTCTTT.

Worth noting for this clone: Other DNA variants within this sample encode the same CDR3. The chain couples TRBV5-1 to TRBJ2-1; perhaps TRBD2 as D (5 bases). Deletions cut 3 bases from V and 4 bases from J, with 14 bases between. The CDR3 has 15 residues. Germline V gene lookup returns CDR1 SGHRS and CDR2 YFSETQ. This chain's CDR3 is CASSSEPGTYNEQFF. The CDR3 DNA is TGCGCCAGCAGCTCAGAACCGGGAACATACAATGAGCAGTTCTTC.

This chain uses TRBV7-2 with TRBJ2-1, with unresolved D. Trimming left V 1 base short and J 9 bases short, with 10 bases between. The germline V gene encodes CDR1 SGHTA and CDR2 FQGNSA. The length of the CDR3 is 13 residues. CDR3 in amino acids: CASSLEPIFEQFF. In nucleotides, the CDR3 is TGTGCCAGCAGCTTAGAACCTATCTTTGAGCAGTTCTTC.

The rearrangement links TRBV11-2 to TRBJ2-6; D remains unclear. This CDR3 spans 16 amino acids. V lost 2 bases and J lost 1, with 9 bases in between. The germline V gene has CDR1 SGHAT and CDR2 FQNNGV. CDR3 region: CASSLILGSGANVLTF. The DNA for the CDR3 is TGTGCCAGCAGCTTAATCCTCGGGTCTGGGGCCAACGTCCTGACTTTC.

V is TRBV6-6 and J is TRBJ1-3; D perhaps matches TRBD1 (6 bases). V lost 6 bases and J lost 0, with 12 bases in between. This CDR3 contains 15 residues. The germline V gene has CDR1 MNHNY and CDR2 SVGAGI (reference sequence). The CDR3 DNA reads as TGTGCCAGCAGCCGGGACAACAACTCTGGAAACACCATATATTTT. Residues: CASSRDNNSGNTIYF.

V and J are TRBV14 and TRBJ2-1; D might be TRBD2 (6 bases). Germline V CDR1 and CDR2: SGHDN, FVKESK. Deletions cut 4 bases from V and 1 base from J, with 11 bases between. The CDR3 extends over 15 amino acids. DNA for the CDR3: TGTGCCAGCAGCCCGACCGGGGGTTCCTACAATGAGCAGTTCTTC. Protein: CASSPTGGSYNEQFF.

This clone was observed a single time. This sequence joins TRBV7-2 and TRBJ2-7; 12 bases are a match to TRBD2. There are 15 residues in the CDR3. Germline CDR1 is SGHTA and CDR2 is FQGNSA. With 3 bases clipped from V and 4 bases from J, the junction kept 4 bases outside the gene matches. CDR3 amino acids: CASSFSSGRAYEQYF. For the CDR3, the DNA is TGTGCCAGCAGCTTTTCTAGCGGGAGGGCATACGAGCAGTACTTC.

The V gene is TRBV28, the J gene TRBJ2-7; D might be TRBD1 (5 bases). The CDR3 has 13 residues. Germline CDR1 reads MDHEN; CDR2 reads SYDVKM. V was cut by 7 bases and J by 6 bases, with 16 bases left in between. The CDR3, as DNA: TGTGCCAGCACCACGCTCAGGGAACCCGAGCAGTACTTC. Its protein is CASTTLREPEQYF.

The chain recombines TRBV19 with TRBJ1-5; D uncertain. The CDR3 runs 13 residues. The V gene's germline CDR1 is LNHDA and CDR2 SQIVND (reference sequence). V lost 8 bases to trimming and J lost 2 bases, with 10 bases between them. The chain's CDR3 is CASSLRGNQPQHF. The CDR3 DNA reads TGTGCCAGTTCCCTGAGAGGCAATCAGCCCCAGCATTTT.